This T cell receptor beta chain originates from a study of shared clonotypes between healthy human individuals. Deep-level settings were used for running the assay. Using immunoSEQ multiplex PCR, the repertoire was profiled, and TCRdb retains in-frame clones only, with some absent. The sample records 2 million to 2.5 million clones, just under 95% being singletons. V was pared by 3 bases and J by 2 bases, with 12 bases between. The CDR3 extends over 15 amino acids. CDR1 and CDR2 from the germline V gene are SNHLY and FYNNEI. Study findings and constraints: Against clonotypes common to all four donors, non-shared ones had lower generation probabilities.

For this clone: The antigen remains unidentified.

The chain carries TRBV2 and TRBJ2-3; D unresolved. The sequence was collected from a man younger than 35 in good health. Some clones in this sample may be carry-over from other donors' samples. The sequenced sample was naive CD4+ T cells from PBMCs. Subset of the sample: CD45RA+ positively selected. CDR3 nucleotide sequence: TGTGCCAGCAGTGACTTAGGGCAGGACACAGATACGCAGTATTTT. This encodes CASSDLGQDTDTQYF.